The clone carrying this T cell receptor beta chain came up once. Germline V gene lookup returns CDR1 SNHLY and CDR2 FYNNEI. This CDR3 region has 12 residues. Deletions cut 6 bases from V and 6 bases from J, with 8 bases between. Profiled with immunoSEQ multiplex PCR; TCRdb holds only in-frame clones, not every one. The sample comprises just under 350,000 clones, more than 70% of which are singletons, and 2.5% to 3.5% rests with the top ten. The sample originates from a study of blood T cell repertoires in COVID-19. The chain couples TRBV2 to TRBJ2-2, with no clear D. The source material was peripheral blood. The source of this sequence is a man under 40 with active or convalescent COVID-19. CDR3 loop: CASRNQAGELFF. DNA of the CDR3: TGTGCCAGCAGGAACCAGGCCGGGGAGCTGTTTTTT.